A single sample gave rise to the 23 T cell receptor beta chains below, sequenced in a study of blood T cell repertoires in COVID-19. The repertoire was sequenced with immunoSEQ multiplex PCR; TCRdb's copy has only in-frame clones and lacks some. The table lists about 280,000 clones, approximately 85% of them singletons, with 5.1% in the top ten. The sequenced sample was peripheral blood. These receptors all come from a man aged 50 or older with active or convalescent COVID-19.

This clone turned up a few times. J is TRBJ1-1 and V is TRBV5-1; no reliable D call. Trimming shortened V by 2 bases and J by 0 bases, and 11 bases separated the two germline ends. Germline-derived CDR1 and CDR2 are SGHRS and YFSETQ. CDR3 length equals 15 residues. The CDR3 reads CASSFISFMNTEAFF. CDR3 in DNA: TGCGCCAGCAGCTTTATCAGTTTCATGAACACTGAAGCTTTCTTT. The complete variable domain, with remaining parts taken from reference TRBV5-1 and TRBJ1-1, reads KAGVTQTPRYLIKTRGQQVTLSCSPISGHRSVSWYQQTPGQGLQFLFEYFSETQRNKGNFPGRFSGRQFSNSRSEMNVSTLELGDSALYLCASSFISFMNTEAFFGQGTRLTVV.

This clone was detected once. The CDR3 sequence: CASRPTGGVPGNTIYF. DNA for the CDR3: TGTGCCAGTAGACCGACAGGGGGCGTACCTGGAAACACCATATATTTT. This sequence joins TRBV19 and TRBJ1-3; 10 positions agree with TRBD1. Trimming removed 6 bases from V and 2 bases from J; junction bases left unmatched: 7. The V gene's germline CDR1 is LNHDA and CDR2 SQIVND (reference sequence). This CDR3 has 16 amino acids.

This chain uses TRBV18 with TRBJ1-1; TRBD1 agrees at 10 bases. This CDR3 is 14 amino acids long. V shed 6 bases, J shed 1 base, and the junction held 2 bases outside the gene matches. CDR1 and CDR2 from the germline V gene are KGHSH and LQKENI. The CDR3 DNA sequence: TGTGCCAGCTCCGGACAGGGGGGGAACACTGAAGCTTTCTTT. Protein: CASSGQGGNTEAFF.

V gene TRBV4-3 combines with J gene TRBJ2-7; tentative D call: TRBD1 (6 bases). The V gene lost 5 bases and the J gene lost 1 base, with 12 bases spanning the gap. CDR1 is LGHNA and CDR2 is YSLEER in the germline V gene. CDR3 length: 14 residues. The CDR3 loop reads CASSAGQQSYEQYF. CDR3 nucleotides: TGCGCCAGCAGCGCAGGACAGCAGTCCTACGAGCAGTACTTC.

The J gene is TRBJ2-1, the V gene TRBV2, with TRBD2 matching over 13 bases. Trimming at V came to 6 bases and at J to 6 bases, leaving 2 bases not matched to a gene. The germline V gene encodes CDR1 SNHLY and CDR2 FYNNEI. This CDR3 has 14 residues. The CDR3 loop reads CASRGLAGPNEQFF. The CDR3 region has the DNA TGTGCCAGCAGGGGACTAGCGGGACCCAATGAGCAGTTCTTC.

The CDR3 nucleotides read TGTGCCAGCAGCCCGGGACTAGTAGGCAATGAGCAGTTCTTC. Translated, it gives CASSPGLVGNEQFF. This chain uses TRBV3-1 (or the pseudogene TRBV3-2) with TRBJ2-1; 8 nucleotides line up with TRBD2. CDR1 and CDR2 from the germline V gene are LGHDT and YNNKEL (reference sequence). V lost 4 bases to trimming and J lost 6 bases; unmatched junction nucleotides: 5. The CDR3 covers 14 residues.

This chain links TRBV6-5 with TRBJ2-7; D is possibly TRBD2 (6 bases). From germline, CDR1 is MNHEY and CDR2 SVGAGI. The V and J ends lost 5 bases and 2 bases respectively, with 10 bases between them. The CDR3 has 13 amino acids. The DNA for the CDR3 is TGTGCCAGCAGTACGGCGGGGACCTACGAGCAGTACTTC. It yields the protein CASSTAGTYEQYF.

The chain uses TRBV12-3 or TRBV12-4 and TRBJ1-3, with 8 bases matching TRBD1. The CDR3 runs 13 residues. V dropped 5 bases and J dropped 4; count of bases not matched to a gene: 1. The CDR3 protein is CASSNRGGNTIYF. In nucleotides, the CDR3 is TGTGCCAGCAGTAACAGGGGGGGAAACACCATATATTTT.

The J gene is TRBJ2-3, the V gene TRBV12-3 or TRBV12-4; D is undetermined. Trimming took off 6 bases at V and 5 bases at J, with 6 bases between the two ends. There are 11 residues in the CDR3. The CDR3 protein is CASSPRDTQYF. The CDR3 DNA reads TGTGCCAGCAGCCCCAGAGATACGCAGTATTTT.

The chain uses TRBV5-1 and TRBJ2-2; TRBD2 matches 7 bases. V lost 0 bases, J lost 1 base, and 3 bases stayed unmatched. The germline V gene has CDR1 SGHRS and CDR2 YFSETQ. This CDR3 comprises 16 residues. The CDR3 region has the DNA TGCGCCAGCAGCTTGGCTCCTAGCGGGAACACCGGGGAGCTGTTTTTT. It codes for CASSLAPSGNTGELFF.

V usage is TRBV11-3 and J usage is TRBJ2-3; TRBD2 is a possible D gene (6 bases). Germline loops: CDR1 SGHNT, CDR2 YENEEA. The CDR3 is 14 residues long. The V end was cut by 3 bases, the J end by 2 bases, with 9 bases between. CDR3 sequence: CASSFGGTTDTQYF. In DNA form, the CDR3 reads TGTGCCAGCAGCTTTGGCGGGACCACAGATACGCAGTATTTT.

This chain joins TRBV3-1 (or the pseudogene TRBV3-2) and TRBJ1-1; D might be TRBD1 (5 bases). This CDR3 has 14 amino acids. Trimming left V 7 bases short and J 5 bases short, with 17 bases between. CDR1 is LGHDT and CDR2 is YNNKEL in the germline V gene (reference sequence). In DNA, the CDR3 is TGTGCCAGCATGTCGCAGGGTTATGCGACTGAAGCTTTCTTT. Translating it yields CASMSQGYATEAFF.

The chain uses TRBV4-2 and TRBJ1-3, with 7 bases identical to TRBD1. Germline-derived CDR1 and CDR2 are LGHNA and YNFKEQ. The V and J ends lost 5 bases and 6 bases, in that order; junction bases with no gene match: 13. This CDR3 comprises 16 residues. The CDR3 sequence is CASSATGGGGLNTIYF. In DNA, the CDR3 is TGTGCCAGCAGCGCCACAGGAGGAGGGGGCCTAAACACCATATATTTT.

This clone was seen a handful of times. The rearrangement uses TRBV4-3 and TRBJ1-1, with D unclear. Per germline, CDR1 LGHNA and CDR2 YSLEER. This CDR3 comprises 14 residues. V was shortened by 3 bases and J by 0 bases, with 8 bases between the two germline ends. The CDR3 sequence is CASSQAVMNTEAFF. The DNA for the CDR3 is TGCGCCAGCAGCCAGGCGGTTATGAACACTGAAGCTTTCTTT.

This clone occurred once. The V call is TRBV9, the J call TRBJ2-3, with TRBD2 matching 11 bases. The CDR3 contains 16 residues. After removal of 2 bases from V and 2 bases from J, the junction contained 4 bases not matched to a gene. Germline-derived CDR1 and CDR2 are SGDLS and YYNGEE. This CDR3 reads CASSVLGLAATDTQYF. The DNA of the CDR3 is TGTGCCAGCAGCGTCCTGGGACTAGCGGCCACAGATACGCAGTATTTT.

This clone was seen ten or more times. The genes are TRBV4-3 and TRBJ1-4, with D perhaps matching TRBD1 (5 bases). Germline V gives CDR1 LGHNA, CDR2 YSLEER. The CDR3 runs 15 residues. Trimming cost V 4 bases and J 5 bases, with 14 bases left between them. The CDR3 reads CASSLIFQGNEKLFF. The CDR3 bases are TGCGCCAGCAGCCTCATCTTTCAGGGAAATGAAAAACTGTTTTTT.

J is TRBJ1-5 and V is TRBV15; perhaps TRBD1 as D (5 bases). V was trimmed by 6 bases and J by 0 bases, leaving 9 bases between them. CDR3 length: 14 amino acids. Germline V lookup: CDR1 LNHNV, CDR2 YYDKDF (reference sequence). The chain's CDR3 is CATSQGYSNQPQHF. Written as DNA, the CDR3 is TGTGCCACCAGTCAGGGATATAGCAATCAGCCCCAGCATTTT.

This sequence joins TRBV24-1 and TRBJ1-6; the D gene is possibly TRBD1 (6 bases). The CDR3 runs to 16 residues. Trimming took 6 bases from V and 7 from J, leaving 18 bases between them. CDR1 and CDR2 from the germline V gene are KGHDR and SFDVKD. The CDR3 coding sequence is TGTGCCACCAGTTCCCCCCTGACAGGTGGCAATTCACCCCTCCACTTT. It translates to CATSSPLTGGNSPLHF.

The V gene is TRBV28, the J gene TRBJ1-2; D gene unclear. Germline CDR1 reads MDHEN; CDR2 reads SYDVKM. V was shortened by 5 bases and J by 6 bases, with 4 bases between the two germline ends. The CDR3 is made up of 10 amino acids. The CDR3 protein is CASSANGYTF. For the CDR3, the DNA is TGTGCCAGCAGTGCTAATGGCTACACCTTC.

CDR3 nucleotide sequence: TGTGCCAGCAGCGATCTTGATCGGGGGGACACCGGGGAGCTGTTTTTT. It encodes CASSDLDRGDTGELFF. The chain uses TRBV7-9 and TRBJ2-2; 7 bases line up with TRBD2. CDR1 and CDR2 from the germline V gene are SEHNR and FQNEAQ (reference sequence). The CDR3 covers 16 residues. The ends lost 5 bases at V and 3 bases at J; junction bases unmatched: 9.

The V call is TRBV6-5, the J call TRBJ2-7; 9 nucleotides align to TRBD2. This CDR3 is built from 14 residues. Germline V gives CDR1 MNHEY, CDR2 SVGAGI. V was pared by 6 bases and J by 1 base, with 4 bases of the junction left unmatched. Written as DNA, the CDR3 is TGTGCCAGCAGGAGACTAGCGGTTTCCTACGAGCAGTACTTC. Translated: CASRRLAVSYEQYF.

V is TRBV18 and J is TRBJ2-7, with 9 positions matching TRBD2. The CDR3 is 15 residues long. Trimming removed 0 bases from V and 7 bases from J; junction bases left unmatched: 7. Per germline, CDR1 KGHSH and CDR2 LQKENI. CDR3 sequence (DNA): TGTGCCAGCTCACCACCGACTAGCGGCCCCCTAGAGCAGTACTTC. It yields the protein CASSPPTSGPLEQYF.

This clone was found once. V and J are TRBV5-1 and TRBJ2-6, with a possible D match to TRBD1 (5 bases). The CDR3 runs 15 residues. The V and J ends lost 4 bases and 2 bases respectively, with 10 bases between them. Germline CDR1 reads SGHRS; CDR2 reads YFSETQ. CDR3 sequence: CASSPQGTGANVLTF. For the CDR3, the DNA is TGCGCCAGCAGCCCCCAGGGAACTGGGGCCAACGTCCTGACTTTC. The full variable domain, rest sourced from reference TRBV5-1 and TRBJ2-6, is KAGVTQTPRYLIKTRGQQVTLSCSPISGHRSVSWYQQTPGQGLQFLFEYFSETQRNKGNFPGRFSGRQFSNSRSEMNVSTLELGDSALYLCASSPQGTGANVLTFGAGSRLTVL.